This T cell receptor beta chain appears in the sequencing data of a study of cytomegalovirus exposure and HLA in healthy donors (dated by TCRdb to 2016 to 2017). The study in broad terms: An earlier analysis of approximately 640 of the donors reported 250 to 300 Gb of sequence data and 117 million unique TCR beta sequences from some 180 million T cells. An early release that covered roughly 600 HLA-typed donors contained approximately 300 gigabases of sequencing data and about 93 million unique TCR sequences. The genetic ancestry cluster associated with self-reported Caucasian donors included 81% of the roughly 400 genotyped donors. The study was designed to test whether signatures of past pathogen exposure could be identified by cataloging public T cell receptors. Using immunosequencing, the study profiled T cell repertoires from 500 to 800 subjects and related those repertoires to cytomegalovirus serostatus. In addition to the first cohort of around 670 subjects, a separate validation cohort of 120 different subjects was used. To predict cytomegalovirus infection status, the study combined high-throughput TCR immunosequencing, statistical association of individual TCRs with disease status, and machine learning. A later analysis re-examined previously published TCR beta repertoires from just over 650 donors and added high-resolution HLA genotyping to investigate patterns of TCR occurrence. In the later analysis, no new phenotypic data were used to find candidate immune exposures; instead, reliance was placed on TCR beta sequences and their occurrence across donors. An earlier analysis of 587 of the donors used high-throughput TCR beta sequencing to judge whether each TCR beta V gene segment behaved as functional or pseudogenic. Alongside the repertoire data, information on donor age, sex, ethnicity and CMV serostatus was compiled. Genome-wide SNP genotypes for about 65% of the roughly 670 donors were used in a later genetic analysis, which treated that subset as a discovery cohort. Every repertoire in the discovery cohort had been generated on one and the same sequencing platform. HLA typing covered class I and class II loci at four-digit resolution. The number of donors typed differed by locus, with 629-630 for A, B, C, DRB1 and DQB1, around 500 for DQA1, 600 to 610 for DPA1, and around 460 for DPB1. A handful of DR-DQ haplotypes were treated as single units for association and clustering because of strong linkage in the cohort. On average, roughly 240,000 unique TCR beta nucleotide sequences were sequenced per donor among 350 to 400 genotyped donors of the cohort, with approximately 18% of those sequences being non-productive.

Study-wide conclusions, independent of this receptor: V-gene and J-gene trimming of TCR beta chains was associated with a missense DCLRE1C variant in a later genetic analysis, and the association was replicated in an independent cohort. Across donors, most TCR sequences were observed very rarely, whereas some public TCRs were present in many individuals. In a later analysis, TCR association rates were found to vary across HLA loci, with the most associated TCRs seen for DRB1 alleles and the fewest for HLA-C alleles. When HLA alleles, especially DR and DQ, strongly co-occurred, attributing TCR associations to individual alleles was difficult. In an earlier analysis of approximately 600 of the donors, most TCR beta V segments were observed in productive rearrangements about 87% or about 30% of the time, broadly matching IMGT annotations. About 17 rarely observed V segments, including chromosome 9 orphons, were excluded from the earlier analysis of several hundred of the donors because counts were too low. Because the 87-base-pair reads could not distinguish some IMGT-functional V segments, including TRBV6-2 and TRBV6-3, those segments were excluded. A total of 150 or so TCR beta chains were listed by the study as associated with cytomegalovirus. CMV serostatus was the only immune exposure information available for the cohort. Correlated functional status among segregating V segments might be attributable to linkage disequilibrium, but an unknown experimental factor could not be ruled out. Sequencing depth was assumed to be roughly uniform across donors in the presence/absence analyses, though that assumption may not hold. This cohort had only TCR beta chains sequenced, and the lack of alpha or paired-chain data limited which features could be detected. Most CMV-associated TCR beta chains appeared to be HLA-restricted in a later analysis, and the HLA associations seemed to be driven largely by CMV exposure. Specific HLA alleles were associated with 15,000 to 20,000 TCR beta sequences at a false discovery rate of 0.05 in a later analysis. The authors suggested that the approach could potentially be generalized to other disease states and immunological phenotypes. The sequencing pipeline was judged likely to have produced a cluster of highly shared sequence variants as a technical artifact. A further reported finding was that TCR beta sequences accurately predicted the HLA-A and HLA-B alleles for most subjects in the first cohort. In a later analysis, HLA-associated TCR beta chains were found to be more clonally expanded and to have lower generation probabilities than equally common non-associated chains. A later analysis reported that several top co-occurrence clusters appeared linked to parvovirus B19, influenza, CMV and Epstein-Barr virus. HLA typing was unavailable for some donors at each locus, so association tests used only the typed subset. The classifier was reported to diagnose cytomegalovirus status with high specificity and sensitivity in both the original cohort and the validation cohort. In vitro tests confirmed that a few of the cytomegalovirus-associated TCR beta chains recognize cytomegalovirus antigens. In a later genetic analysis, fewer N-insertions in productive TCRs were reported among donors in an Asian-associated ancestry cluster than the approximately 710-donor mean.

Inclusive of the bounding cysteine and phenylalanine, the CDR3 is 15 residues long. The sequence is cut down to CDR3 DNA, 45 bases in frame from base 1. This clone has just one count. Its target antigen remains unknown. Within one base of it there is no much larger clone, and no base qualities were kept. The receptor library was made with the immunoSEQ multiplex PCR assay. The multiplex PCR relied on a mix of 60 forward primers for TCR Vbeta segments and 13 reverse primers for TCR Jbeta segments. A multiplex PCR assay on genomic DNA amplified the CDR3 region of rearranged TCR beta genes. The Illumina HiSeq System was used to sequence the amplified TCR beta libraries as 87-base-pair reads. The authors' pipeline ran thus. A later analysis tallied 75 million to 85 million unique TCR beta chains across the 550 to 850 repertoires, and some 10 million of those chains were shared by two or more donors. A nearest-neighbor algorithm error-corrected the raw reads and collapsed the reads into unique sequences, merging closely related sequences to remove PCR and sequencing errors. To assign V, D and J gene segments, CDR3 sequences were aligned to IMGT reference sequences. For a sequence to be retained, a match of at least six nucleotides was required to both a V gene segment and a J gene segment. Rearrangements were called productive when the CDR3 lacked stop codons and stayed in frame with V and J; all others were non-productive. CDR3 was defined according to IMGT convention as the region running from the second conserved V-encoded cysteine to the conserved J-encoded phenylalanine. The earlier analysis of roughly 590 of the donors excluded sequences that lacked an unambiguous match to a single V gene segment. An earlier analysis of over 450 of the donors classified V segments as functional when productive rearrangements were above 56.7% and as segregating when the standard deviation between donors was above 5%. A statistical classification framework was built to diagnose cytomegalovirus status from the catalog of TCR beta chain sequences. In a later analysis, TCR nucleotide sequences were compared against IMGT/GENE-DB human TR gene sequences so that V and J genes could be assigned. The TCRdist pipeline was used in a later analysis to assign CDR3 sequences and most-parsimonious VDJ recombination scenarios. In a later analysis, each TCR beta chain was defined by its CDR3 amino acid sequence together with its V-gene family, and reads without a unique V-gene family were excluded. To address suspected cross-contamination and a sequencing artifact, a later analysis removed over 500 highly shared, low-generation-probability nucleotide sequences. A later analysis calculated a clonal expansion index for each public chain from normalized within-repertoire ranks of inferred template counts. Generation probabilities in a later analysis came from a VDJ recombination model fitted to out-of-frame rearrangements, and those results were checked against IGoR. A later analysis scored TCR-TCR, TCR-HLA and TCR-CMV co-occurrence with hypergeometric tests, applying a repertoire-size bias correction to TCR pairs. A later analysis estimated false discovery rates by permuting HLA or CMV assignments 20 times. In a later analysis, co-occurring TCRs were grouped with DBSCAN, and TCRdist sequence similarity was added when clustering was performed within HLA-allele-positive subsets. Repertoires with fewer than 30,000 or more than 120,000 public chains were left out of co-occurrence clustering, as were five repertoires with anomalous nucleotide sharing. The table comes from immuneACCESS by way of TCRdb, which keeps in-frame sequences with V and J called. Part of the clones is missing from these tables; in studies checked, under half for an unresolved V gene and the rest for unknown reasons. That table is the source of V, J and clone size, and D and trimming were worked out from the DNA. The sample has more than 200,000 clones on record, 70% to 90% of them singletons. 1% to 1.5% of the sample lies in the top ten.

The cohort comprised fewer than 700 healthy bone marrow donors. Cohort members were all nominally healthy when sampled, although unrecorded immune exposures were likely present. CMV serostatus was recorded as positive for about 300 and negative for about 55% of the roughly 700 cohort members, whereas no CMV serostatus was recorded for the donor in question. A peripheral blood sample was provided by each donor, and peripheral blood mononuclear cells were used for TCR beta sequencing. Genomic DNA extraction from the blood cell samples was performed with the Qiagen DNeasy Blood Extraction Kit. In this chain, TRBV21-1 is recombined with TRBJ2-5; the DNA was not compared with TRBD2, the D call given in the table. TRBV21-1 is a recognized pseudogene. This receptor was identified in a human donor in good health. Sequenced input: PBMCs. The CDR3 has the sequence CASSKSGIPQETQYF. The sequenced DNA: TGTGCCAGCAGCAAGAGCGGGATACCCCAAGAGACCCAGTACTTC.